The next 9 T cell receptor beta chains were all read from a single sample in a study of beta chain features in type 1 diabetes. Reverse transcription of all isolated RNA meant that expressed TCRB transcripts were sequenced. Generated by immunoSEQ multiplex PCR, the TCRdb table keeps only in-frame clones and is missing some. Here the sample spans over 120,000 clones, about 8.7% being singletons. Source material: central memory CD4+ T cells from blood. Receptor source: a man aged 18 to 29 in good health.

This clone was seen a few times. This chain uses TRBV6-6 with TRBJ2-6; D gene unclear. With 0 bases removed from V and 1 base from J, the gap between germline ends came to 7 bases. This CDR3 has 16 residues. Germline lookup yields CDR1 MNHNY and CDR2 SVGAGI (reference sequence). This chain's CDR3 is CASSYSELSGANVLTF. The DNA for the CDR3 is TGTGCCAGCAGTTACTCGGAGCTTTCTGGGGCCAACGTCCTGACTTTC.

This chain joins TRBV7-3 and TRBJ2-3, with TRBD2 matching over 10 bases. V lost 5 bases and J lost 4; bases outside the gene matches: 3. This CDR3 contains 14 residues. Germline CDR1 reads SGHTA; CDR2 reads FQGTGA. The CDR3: CASSLAGVSDTQYF. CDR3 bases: TGTGCCAGCAGCCTAGCGGGGGTATCAGATACGCAGTATTTT.

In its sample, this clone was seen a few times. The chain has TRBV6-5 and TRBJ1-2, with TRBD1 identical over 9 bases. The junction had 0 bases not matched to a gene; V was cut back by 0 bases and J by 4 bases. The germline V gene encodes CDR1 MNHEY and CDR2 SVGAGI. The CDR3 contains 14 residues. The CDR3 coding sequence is TGTGCCAGCAGTTACTCGACAGGGGGCTATGGCTACACCTTC. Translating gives CASSYSTGGYGYTF.

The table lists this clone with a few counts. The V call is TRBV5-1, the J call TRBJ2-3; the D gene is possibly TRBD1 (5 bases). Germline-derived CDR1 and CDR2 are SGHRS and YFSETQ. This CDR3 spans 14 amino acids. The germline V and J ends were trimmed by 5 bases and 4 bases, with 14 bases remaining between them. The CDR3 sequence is CASRVGDWADTQYF. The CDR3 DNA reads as TGCGCCAGCAGAGTAGGGGATTGGGCAGATACGCAGTATTTT.

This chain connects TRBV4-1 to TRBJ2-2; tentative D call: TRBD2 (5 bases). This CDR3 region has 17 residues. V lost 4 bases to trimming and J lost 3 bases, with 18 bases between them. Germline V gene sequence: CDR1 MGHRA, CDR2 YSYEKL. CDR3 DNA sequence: TGCGCCAGCAGCCCCCGCCCGCTAGCAGAAGACACCGGGGAGCTGTTTTTT. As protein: CASSPRPLAEDTGELFF.

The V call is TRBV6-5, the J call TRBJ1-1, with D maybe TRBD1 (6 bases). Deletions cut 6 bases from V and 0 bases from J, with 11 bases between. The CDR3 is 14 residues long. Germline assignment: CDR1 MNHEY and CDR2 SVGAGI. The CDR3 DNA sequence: TGTGCCAGCAGGGAGACAGGCCTGAACACTGAAGCTTTCTTT. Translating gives CASRETGLNTEAFF.

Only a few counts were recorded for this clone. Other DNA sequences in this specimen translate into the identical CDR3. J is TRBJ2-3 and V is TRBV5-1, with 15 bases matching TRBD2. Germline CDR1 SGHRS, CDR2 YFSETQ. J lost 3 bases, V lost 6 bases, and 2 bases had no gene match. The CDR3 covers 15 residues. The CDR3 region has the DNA TGCGCCAGCAATGGACTAGCGGGGGGGACAGATACGCAGTATTTT. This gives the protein CASNGLAGGTDTQYF.

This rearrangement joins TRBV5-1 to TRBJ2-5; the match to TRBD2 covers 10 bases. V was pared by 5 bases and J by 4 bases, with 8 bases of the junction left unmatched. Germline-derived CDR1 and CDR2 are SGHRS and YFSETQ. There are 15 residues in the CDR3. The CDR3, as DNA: TGCGCCAGCAGAGCGGGGGGGCCGGAAGGAGAGACCCAGTACTTC. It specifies CASRAGGPEGETQYF.

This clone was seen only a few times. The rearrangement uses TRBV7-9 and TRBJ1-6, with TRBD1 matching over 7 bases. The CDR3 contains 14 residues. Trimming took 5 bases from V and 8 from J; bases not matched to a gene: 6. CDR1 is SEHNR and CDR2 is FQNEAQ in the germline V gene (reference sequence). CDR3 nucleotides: TGTGCCAGCAGCGCGCACAGGGGAGATTCACCCCTCCACTTT. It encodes CASSAHRGDSPLHF.